The text below deals with one T cell receptor beta chain. Data came from immunoSEQ multiplex PCR; TCRdb stores just in-frame clones and leaves some out. The data show around 100,000 clones, around 91% seen once. This CDR3 spans 15 amino acids. V trimming: 5 bases; J trimming: 11 bases; junction bases outside the gene matches: 15. The germline V gene has CDR1 SNHLY and CDR2 FYNNEI. The entry originates in a study of blood T cell repertoires in COVID-19. Study-wide background: Samples of COVID-19 (acute and convalescent) were obtained from the United States, Italy and Spain.

Seattle participants joined during active infection and were tracked over time. The chain carries TRBV2 and TRBJ1-5; TRBD1 agrees at 7 bases. The material sequenced was peripheral blood. The receptor's source is a man between 18 and 29 years old with COVID-19, enrolled during active disease. CDR3 coding DNA: TGTGCCAGCAGTTCCTCCCGGACACCCACAGGGGCCCAGCATTTT. Its translation: CASSSSRTPTGAQHF.